The 21 T cell receptor beta chains presented below share a single source sample, sequenced in a study of OX40 agonist ivuxolimab in advanced cancers. This table comes from immunoSEQ multiplex PCR, and its TCRdb copy is limited to in-frame clones, with some not included. The sample records some 67,000 clones, approximately 80% being singletons. This specimen was CD4+ or CD8+ T cells sorted from blood, taken in a trial of the OX40 agonist ivuxolimab. The receptors shown here come from an adult with an advanced solid tumor such as melanoma, head and neck, liver or kidney cancer.

J is TRBJ1-5 and V is TRBV7-8, with a tentative D call TRBD1 (5 bases). This CDR3 has 15 residues. CDR1 is SGHVS, CDR2 FQNEAQ, per germline. V was shortened by 5 bases and J by 7 bases, with 18 bases between the two germline ends. The CDR3, as DNA: TGTGCCAGCAGCCGATACGAAGGGGACGGCCAGCCCCAGCATTTT. It specifies CASSRYEGDGQPQHF.

The DNA for the CDR3 is TGCGCCAGCAGCTTGGCCGTGAGCAGGACTGAAGCTTTCTTT. It codes for CASSLAVSRTEAFF. The chain carries TRBV5-1 and TRBJ1-1; D remains ambiguous. Germline-derived CDR1 and CDR2 are SGHRS and YFSETQ. The CDR3 spans 14 residues. Trimming pared 0 bases from V and 5 bases from J, leaving 11 bases between.

The V and J genes are TRBV6-6 and TRBJ1-4, with D tentatively TRBD1 (6 bases). The length of the CDR3 is 14 residues. With 6 bases removed from V and 7 bases from J, the gap between germline ends came to 15 bases. The germline CDR1 and CDR2 sequences are MNHNY and SVGAGI (reference sequence). The CDR3 nucleotides are TGTGCCAGCAGCCTCGGGGGCGGGGGTGAAAAACTGTTTTTT. Translation gives CASSLGGGGEKLFF.

The rearrangement links TRBV6-6 to TRBJ1-2; 7 bases are shared with TRBD1. The CDR3 has 12 amino acids. Germline V gene data show CDR1 as MNHNY and CDR2 as SVGAGI (reference sequence). V shed 6 bases, J shed 8 bases, and the junction held 6 bases outside the gene matches. CDR3 loop: CASSDRAQGYTF. In DNA form, the CDR3 reads TGTGCCAGCAGCGACAGGGCCCAGGGCTACACCTTC.

This clone was recorded only once. This rearrangement joins TRBV7-2 to TRBJ1-2; no reliable D call. Looked up from germline, CDR1 is SGHTA and CDR2 is FQGNSA. V gave up 5 bases and J gave up 5 bases, with 12 bases separating them. The CDR3 runs 13 residues. The CDR3 DNA sequence: TGTGCCAGCAGCCTCTCTTCTGAGTATGGCTACACCTTC. This sequence encodes CASSLSSEYGYTF. Combining the CDR3 with reference TRBV7-2 and TRBJ1-2 gives the whole variable domain GAGVSQSPSNKVTEKGKDVELRCDPISGHTALYWYRQSLGQGLEFLIYFQGNSAPDKSGLPSDRFSAERTGGSVSTLTIQRTQQEDSAVYLCASSLSSEYGYTFGSGTRLTVV.

V and J are TRBV6-5 and TRBJ1-3; D uncertain. V was shortened by 6 bases and J by 4 bases, with 10 bases between the two germline ends. Germline values: CDR1 MNHEY, CDR2 SVGAGI. The CDR3 runs 13 residues. The CDR3: CASSRSQGNTIYF. CDR3 sequence (DNA): TGTGCCAGCAGCCGATCACAGGGAAACACCATATATTTT.

This chain connects TRBV4-3 to TRBJ2-7; 7 nucleotides line up with TRBD1. Germline V gives CDR1 LGHNA, CDR2 YSLEER. CDR3 size: 14 residues. V dropped 2 bases and J dropped 4; count of bases not matched to a gene: 5. The CDR3 bases are TGCGCCAGCAGCCAAATTAGGGGGCCGTACGAGCAGTACTTC. This codes for CASSQIRGPYEQYF.

This chain connects TRBV27 to TRBJ2-1; TRBD1 agrees at 7 bases. There are 16 residues in the CDR3. Germline V gene lookup returns CDR1 MNHEY and CDR2 SMNVEV (reference sequence). The junction had 17 bases not matched to a gene; V was cut back by 8 bases and J by 7 bases. Written as DNA, the CDR3 is TGTGCCAGCTGCCGACCGGGACAGCCAGGGATTAATGAGCAGTTCTTC. Protein product: CASCRPGQPGINEQFF.

The rearrangement uses TRBV6-4 and TRBJ1-1; D is ambiguous. The ends were cut back, 6 bases at V and 1 base at J, with 21 bases in the middle. Germline V gene lookup returns CDR1 MRHNA and CDR2 SNTAGT. The CDR3 totals 17 residues. The CDR3 reads CASRSKTGGRRNTEAFF. CDR3 nucleotide sequence: TGTGCCAGCAGATCGAAAACTGGAGGACGAAGGAACACTGAAGCTTTCTTT.

This chain uses TRBV5-1 with TRBJ2-1; 11 bases line up with TRBD2. The CDR3 covers 16 residues. Trimming cost V 0 bases and J 8 bases; bases outside gene matches: 7. CDR1 is SGHRS and CDR2 is YFSETQ in the germline V gene. This CDR3 reads CASSLVQLAGDDEQFF. CDR3 DNA: TGCGCCAGCAGCTTGGTTCAACTAGCGGGAGACGATGAGCAGTTCTTC.

The CDR3 spells CASRGLTDNYGYTF. The CDR3 nucleotides read TGTGCCAGCAGGGGGTTGACGGACAACTATGGCTACACCTTC. The chain employs TRBV28 and TRBJ1-2; D remains unclear. Trimming took 6 bases from V and 2 from J, leaving 13 bases between them. The CDR3 is 14 residues long. The germline gives CDR1 MDHEN, CDR2 SYDVKM.

The chain couples TRBV27 to TRBJ2-7; TRBD2 matches 12 bases. The V gene's germline CDR1 is MNHEY and CDR2 SMNVEV (reference sequence). Trimming cost V 6 bases and J 0 bases; bases outside gene matches: 6. The CDR3 extends over 16 amino acids. This CDR3 is CASRRTSGAYSYEQYF. The DNA for the CDR3 is TGTGCCAGCAGAAGGACTAGCGGGGCCTACTCCTACGAGCAGTACTTC.

This sequence joins TRBV7-2 and TRBJ2-5; tentatively, D is TRBD2 (7 bases). V was pared by 4 bases and J by 5 bases, with 20 bases between. There are 16 residues in the CDR3. Germline V gene data show CDR1 as SGHTA and CDR2 as FQGNSA. In DNA form, the CDR3 reads TGTGCCAGCAGCTCATGGGCAGTAGGCGGGGGCGAGACCCAGTACTTC. This translates into CASSSWAVGGGETQYF.

A few counts support this clone. This rearrangement joins TRBV6-6 to TRBJ1-2; TRBD1 might be the D (6 bases). Germline V lookup: CDR1 MNHNY, CDR2 SVGAGI (reference sequence). V lost 5 bases, J lost 0 bases, and 10 bases lay in between. The CDR3 is made up of 14 amino acids. CDR3 loop: CASSRDTSNYGYTF. The CDR3 DNA reads as TGTGCCAGCAGTCGGGACACCTCTAACTATGGCTACACCTTC.

The rearrangement links TRBV9 to TRBJ1-2; D ambiguous. Germline V lookup: CDR1 SGDLS, CDR2 YYNGEE. With 4 bases removed from V and 8 bases from J, the gap between germline ends came to 12 bases. This CDR3 comprises 12 residues. CDR3: CASSFIAGGYTF. CDR3 nucleotides: TGTGCCAGCAGCTTCATAGCGGGGGGCTACACCTTC.

CDR3 sequence: CASSQSMGTSGNTIYF. In DNA, the CDR3 is TGCGCCAGCAGCCAATCGATGGGTACATCTGGAAACACCATATATTTT. This chain uses TRBV4-3 with TRBJ1-3; no reliable D call. This CDR3 has 16 residues. The germline V gene encodes CDR1 LGHNA and CDR2 YSLEER. Trimming cost V 2 bases and J 1 base, with 12 bases left between them.

This chain joins TRBV9 and TRBJ2-7; TRBD2 might be the D (5 bases). Trimming left V 3 bases short and J 0 bases short, with 10 bases between. The CDR3 is 14 residues long. Germline V lookup: CDR1 SGDLS, CDR2 YYNGEE. CDR3 coding DNA: TGTGCCAGCAGCGGAGCGGAAAGCTCCTACGAGCAGTACTTC. It codes for CASSGAESSYEQYF. The variable domain in full, with the rest retrieved from reference TRBV9 and TRBJ2-7, is DSGVTQTPKHLITATGQRVTLRCSPRSGDLSVYWYQQSLDQGLQFLIQYYNGEERAKGNILERFSAQQFPDLHSELNLSSLELGDSALYFCASSGAESSYEQYFGPGTRLTVT.

This sequence joins TRBV6-1 and TRBJ1-5; 7 positions agree with TRBD1. J was trimmed by 7 bases and V by 5 bases; bases with no gene match: 5. The CDR3 has 13 residues. The germline V gene encodes CDR1 MNHNS and CDR2 SASEGT. CDR3 coding DNA: TGTGCCAGCAGTAGACAGGGTTACCAGCCCCAGCATTTT. This codes for CASSRQGYQPQHF.

This chain links TRBV19 with TRBJ1-1, with unresolved D. Germline lookup yields CDR1 LNHDA and CDR2 SQIVND (reference sequence). The length of the CDR3 is 13 residues. V was shortened by 2 bases and J by 2 bases, with 6 bases between the two germline ends. The DNA for the CDR3 is TGTGCCAGTAGTATAAGGGTTAACACTGAAGCTTTCTTT. This translates into CASSIRVNTEAFF.

The V gene is TRBV19, the J gene TRBJ1-2, with D perhaps matching TRBD1 (5 bases). The V end lost 3 bases, the J end lost 8 bases, and 16 bases lay between the germline ends. Germline CDR1 and CDR2: LNHDA and SQIVND (reference sequence). The CDR3 extends over 14 amino acids. The CDR3 protein is CASSMSSLRGGYTF. CDR3 nucleotides: TGTGCCAGTAGTATGAGTTCCCTTCGGGGCGGCTACACCTTC.

The rearrangement links TRBV7-2 to TRBJ1-2, with 7 positions matching TRBD1. Germline loops: CDR1 SGHTA, CDR2 FQGNSA. Trimming took 6 bases from V and 4 from J; bases not matched to a gene: 8. The CDR3 is 14 residues long. CDR3 DNA: TGTGCCAGCAGAAGACAGGGCCCGTCCTATGGCTACACCTTC. It specifies CASRRQGPSYGYTF.